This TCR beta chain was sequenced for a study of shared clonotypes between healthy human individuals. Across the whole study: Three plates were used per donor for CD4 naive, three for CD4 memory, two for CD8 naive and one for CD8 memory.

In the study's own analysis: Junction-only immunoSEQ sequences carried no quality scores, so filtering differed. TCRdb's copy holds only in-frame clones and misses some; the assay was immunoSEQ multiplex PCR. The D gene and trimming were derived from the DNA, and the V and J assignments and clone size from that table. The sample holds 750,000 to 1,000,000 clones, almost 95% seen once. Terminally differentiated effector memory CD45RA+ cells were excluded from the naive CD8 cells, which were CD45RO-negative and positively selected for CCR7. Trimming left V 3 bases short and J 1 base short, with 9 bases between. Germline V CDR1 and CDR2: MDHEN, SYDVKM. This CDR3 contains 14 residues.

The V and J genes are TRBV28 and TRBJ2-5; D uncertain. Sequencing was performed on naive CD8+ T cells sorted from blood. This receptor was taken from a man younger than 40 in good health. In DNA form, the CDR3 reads TGTGCCAGCAGTTTGGAACCCCGCCAAGAGACCCAGTACTTC. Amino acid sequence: CASSLEPRQETQYF.